The 31 T cell receptor beta chains below were found in one sample sequenced in a study of CD8+ T cells in alopecia areata. cDNA reverse transcribed from extracted RNA served as the sequencing template. The protocol was immunoSEQ multiplex PCR, while the TCRdb copy is restricted to in-frame clones and leaves out a portion. This sample has tens of thousands of clones; 50% to 75% occur once, and the top ten carry roughly a sixth. This specimen was CD8+ T cells sorted from blood, taken at week 0. These receptors were taken from a human donor with alopecia areata.

V is TRBV7-9 and J is TRBJ1-2, with 7 bases that match TRBD1. Trimming cost V 5 bases and J 4 bases; bases outside gene matches: 10. CDR1 and CDR2 from the germline V gene are SEHNR and FQNEAQ (reference sequence). The CDR3 has 15 amino acids. The CDR3 loop is CASSRTETGTYGYTF. As DNA, the CDR3 is TGTGCCAGCAGCCGTACTGAGACAGGGACCTATGGCTACACCTTC.

This clone has only one observation. This chain links TRBV7-9 with TRBJ2-7; 9 nucleotides match TRBD2. The CDR3 consists of 18 residues. V shed 5 bases and J 4 bases; nucleotides not matched to a gene: 18. Looked up from germline, CDR1 is SEHNR and CDR2 is FQNEAQ (reference sequence). This CDR3 reads CASSMPTGVAGAAYEQYF. The CDR3, as DNA: TGTGCCAGCAGCATGCCGACTGGGGTAGCGGGAGCTGCATACGAGCAGTACTTC.

This chain uses TRBV2 with TRBJ2-7; D ambiguous. Between the trimmed V and J ends, which lost 3 bases and 0 bases, there was a span of 9 bases. The CDR3 spans 14 residues. The germline V gene has CDR1 SNHLY and CDR2 FYNNEI. CDR3 coding DNA: TGTGCCAGCAGTGACAGGAGAAGCTCCTACGAGCAGTACTTC. This encodes CASSDRRSSYEQYF.

The V gene is TRBV27, the J gene TRBJ2-7, with D maybe TRBD2 (5 bases). Trimming shortened V by 3 bases and J by 4 bases, and 16 bases separated the two germline ends. Looked up from germline, CDR1 is MNHEY and CDR2 is SMNVEV (reference sequence). This CDR3 has 15 residues. CDR3 nucleotides: TGTGCCAGCAGTTTTCGGACCGGCCGGAGGTACGAGCAGTACTTC. It translates to CASSFRTGRRYEQYF.

The rearrangement joins TRBV6-4 to TRBJ2-3; perhaps D is TRBD1 or TRBD2 (6 bases each). Per the germline V gene, CDR1 is MRHNA and CDR2 is SNTAGT. This CDR3 is built from 16 residues. The V end lost 0 bases, the J end lost 3 bases, and 13 bases lay between the germline ends. The CDR3: CASSDSGSGATDTQYF. CDR3 DNA: TGTGCCAGCAGTGACTCGGGGTCGGGGGCTACAGATACGCAGTATTTT.

This clone was recorded a few times. The genes are TRBV29-1 and TRBJ2-7, with D maybe TRBD2 (5 bases). Germline-derived CDR1 and CDR2 are SQVTM and ANQGSEA. The ends were cut back, 4 bases at V and 5 bases at J, with 15 bases in the middle. The CDR3 spans 13 residues. CDR3 in amino acids: CSVVVGVPHEQYF. CDR3 sequence (DNA): TGCAGCGTTGTAGTGGGAGTGCCCCACGAGCAGTACTTC.

This clone occurred once. The J gene is TRBJ2-7, the V gene TRBV4-1; no clear D gene. Germline V gene lookup returns CDR1 MGHRA and CDR2 YSYEKL. This CDR3 region has 12 residues. Trimming cost V 1 base and J 6 bases, with 7 bases left between them. CDR3 bases: TGCGCCAGCAGCCAAGGACGGAGCGAGCAGTACTTC. It yields the protein CASSQGRSEQYF.

This sequence joins TRBV27 and TRBJ2-1, with 8 positions matching TRBD2. CDR3 size: 16 residues. Germline V gene data show CDR1 as MNHEY and CDR2 as SMNVEV (reference sequence). The ends lost 6 bases at V and 4 bases at J; junction bases unmatched: 11. Written as DNA, the CDR3 is TGTGCCAGCAGCCCCTACCTAGCGGGTTCTTACAATGAGCAGTTCTTC. Translation: CASSPYLAGSYNEQFF.

This chain joins TRBV27 and TRBJ1-1, with a possible D match to TRBD1 (5 bases). V was trimmed by 0 bases and J by 0 bases, leaving 8 bases between them. Per germline, CDR1 MNHEY and CDR2 SMNVEV (reference sequence). The CDR3 spans 15 residues. The CDR3 DNA is TGTGCCAGCAGTTTATCATGGGGGATGAACACTGAAGCTTTCTTT. This codes for CASSLSWGMNTEAFF.

The genes are TRBV5-1 and TRBJ1-1; D not certain. The germline CDR1 and CDR2 sequences are SGHRS and YFSETQ. The CDR3 totals 13 residues. Trimming shortened V by 1 base and J by 5 bases, and 9 bases separated the two germline ends. In DNA, the CDR3 is TGCGCCAGCAGCTTGAGGGTAGGGACTGAAGCTTTCTTT. Residues: CASSLRVGTEAFF.

This clone came up a few times. The rearrangement links TRBV7-9 to TRBJ1-2; the D gene is possibly TRBD1 (5 bases). The germline V gene has CDR1 SEHNR and CDR2 FQNEAQ (reference sequence). V dropped 5 bases and J dropped 1 base, with 17 bases sitting between them. The CDR3 loop spans 16 amino acids. CDR3 DNA sequence: TGTGCCAGCAGCCCGAACACCGGGACGGGTAACTATGGCTACACCTTC. Residues: CASSPNTGTGNYGYTF.

The rearrangement uses TRBV4-3 and TRBJ2-1; possibly TRBD2 for D (6 bases). V lost 0 bases and J lost 7, with 16 bases in between. Germline V gene data show CDR1 as LGHNA and CDR2 as YSLEER. This CDR3 is built from 16 residues. The CDR3 protein is CASSQDSRGRGNEQFF. CDR3 DNA sequence: TGCGCCAGCAGCCAAGATAGCCGCGGGCGGGGAAATGAGCAGTTCTTC.

The chain joins TRBV10-3 to TRBJ2-7; TRBD1 is a possible D gene (6 bases). Germline values: CDR1 ENHRY, CDR2 SYGVKD. V shed 2 bases and J shed 3 bases, with 11 bases lying between them. The CDR3 extends over 14 amino acids. Written as DNA, the CDR3 is TGTGCCATCAGTGAGGAAGGGGGTAGCTACGAGCAGTACTTC. It encodes CAISEEGGSYEQYF.

The V and J genes are TRBV7-8 and TRBJ1-5; TRBD1 matches at 7 bases. CDR1 and CDR2 from the germline V gene are SGHVS and FQNEAQ. The CDR3 is 15 amino acids. V trimming: 5 bases; J trimming: 0 bases; junction bases outside the gene matches: 4. The CDR3 spells CASSIGTASNQPQHF. In DNA form, the CDR3 reads TGTGCCAGCAGCATAGGGACAGCTAGCAATCAGCCCCAGCATTTT.

The CDR3 reads CASSSPGDTEAFF. CDR3 DNA sequence: TGTGCCAGCAGCTCGCCGGGAGACACTGAAGCTTTCTTT. This chain joins TRBV7-6 and TRBJ1-1; D gene unclear. CDR1 SGHVS and CDR2 FNYEAQ come from the germline V gene. The CDR3 length is 13 residues. The V and J ends lost 4 bases and 3 bases respectively, with 9 bases between them.

This chain links TRBV27 with TRBJ2-6; D is unresolved. The ends were cut back, 5 bases at V and 0 bases at J, with 14 bases in the middle. Looked up from germline, CDR1 is MNHEY and CDR2 is SMNVEV (reference sequence). The length of the CDR3 is 17 residues. The CDR3 region has the DNA TGTGCCAGCAGTCCAGATACGTCCAGCTCTGGGGCCAACGTCCTGACTTTC. The encoded protein is CASSPDTSSSGANVLTF.

This clone turned up a few times. CDR3 DNA sequence: TGCAGCGTTGTAACCAGTACTGAAGCTTTCTTT. As protein: CSVVTSTEAFF. The chain combines TRBV29-1 with TRBJ1-1, with unresolved D. The CDR3 has 11 residues. Germline assignment: CDR1 SQVTM and CDR2 ANQGSEA. The V gene lost 4 bases and the J gene lost 5 bases, with 8 bases spanning the gap.

A few counts support this clone. The V gene is TRBV14, the J gene TRBJ2-3; D is unresolved. Trimming cost V 2 bases and J 3 bases, with 9 bases left between them. Germline V gene sequence: CDR1 SGHDN, CDR2 FVKESK. The CDR3 totals 14 residues. CDR3: CASSQRDRTDTQYF. The CDR3 DNA is TGTGCCAGCAGCCAAAGGGATCGAACAGATACGCAGTATTTT.

This clone was seen a handful of times. V usage is TRBV30 and J usage is TRBJ1-2; possibly TRBD1 for D (5 bases). The germline V gene encodes CDR1 GTSNPN and CDR2 SVGIG (reference sequence). Trimming removed 1 base from V and 7 bases from J, with 10 bases in between. The CDR3 spans 12 residues. DNA for the CDR3: TGTGCCTGGAGTGCCTTGGACATTGGCTACACCTTC. Translated: CAWSALDIGYTF.

The CDR3 sequence: CASSITGVGEQYF. DNA for the CDR3: TGTGCCAGCAGCATCACAGGGGTGGGCGAGCAGTACTTC. The chain couples TRBV7-8 to TRBJ2-7, with TRBD1 matching over 7 bases. Germline V gene lookup returns CDR1 SGHVS and CDR2 FQNEAQ. V trimming: 5 bases; J trimming: 6 bases; junction bases outside the gene matches: 7. This CDR3 spans 13 amino acids.

The CDR3 loop reads CASSLTSGSAYNEQFF. For the CDR3, the DNA is TGTGCCAGCAGCTTGACTAGCGGGAGTGCTTACAATGAGCAGTTCTTC. This chain uses TRBV5-4 with TRBJ2-1; 11 nucleotides agree with TRBD2. Losses at the gene ends were 1 base for V and 4 bases for J; bases not matched to a gene: 4. Germline V gene sequence: CDR1 SGHNT, CDR2 YYREEE (reference sequence). The CDR3 spans 16 residues.

The chain carries TRBV13 and TRBJ1-3, with 7 bases that match TRBD1. Germline trimming cut 5 bases from V and 2 bases from J; bases unmatched to any gene: 3. CDR1 is PRHDT, CDR2 FYEKMQ, per germline (reference sequence). The CDR3 consists of 14 residues. Here the CDR3 reads CASSLGTAGNTIYF. In nucleotides, the CDR3 is TGTGCCAGCAGCCTTGGGACAGCTGGAAACACCATATATTTT.

The genes are TRBV14 and TRBJ2-1; D may match TRBD1 or TRBD2 (5 bases each). The CDR3 totals 15 residues. Trimming removed 3 bases from V and 7 bases from J, with 16 bases in between. Germline assignment: CDR1 SGHDN and CDR2 FVKESK. DNA for the CDR3: TGTGCCAGCAGCCACCCATTAGATGGGGGTAATGAGCAGTTCTTC. It specifies CASSHPLDGGNEQFF.

J is TRBJ2-1 and V is TRBV7-2; D is uncertain. CDR1 and CDR2 from the germline V gene are SGHTA and FQGNSA. V lost 5 bases to trimming and J lost 2 bases, with 10 bases between them. The CDR3 runs 14 residues. Written as DNA, the CDR3 is TGTGCCAGCAGCGCGCACAAGGCCTACAATGAGCAGTTCTTC. It encodes CASSAHKAYNEQFF. Variable domain in full (rest from reference TRBV7-2 and TRBJ2-1): GAGVSQSPSNKVTEKGKDVELRCDPISGHTALYWYRQSLGQGLEFLIYFQGNSAPDKSGLPSDRFSAERTGGSVSTLTIQRTQQEDSAVYLCASSAHKAYNEQFFGPGTRLTVL.

This clone was seen a few times. The V gene is TRBV5-4, the J gene TRBJ1-5; 11 bases align to TRBD1. Trimming at V came to 3 bases and at J to 4 bases, leaving 3 bases not matched to a gene. This CDR3 has 15 amino acids. CDR1 is SGHNT, CDR2 YYREEE, per germline (reference sequence). The CDR3 region is CASSSGTGGNQPQHF. CDR3 nucleotide sequence: TGTGCCAGCAGCTCCGGGACAGGGGGTAATCAGCCCCAGCATTTT.

This clone appeared a few times. The chain couples TRBV4-3 to TRBJ2-2; TRBD1 aligns across 7 bases. CDR3 length equals 15 residues. Germline CDR1 reads LGHNA; CDR2 reads YSLEER. The ends lost 1 base at V and 3 bases at J; junction bases unmatched: 2. Written as DNA, the CDR3 is TGCGCCAGCAGCCAAGGGGACAGACACACCGGGGAGCTGTTTTTT. It is translated as CASSQGDRHTGELFF.

The rearrangement uses TRBV9 and TRBJ2-2, with D unclear. Germline loops: CDR1 SGDLS, CDR2 YYNGEE. The CDR3 loop spans 14 amino acids. The V and J ends lost 2 bases and 1 base respectively, with 6 bases between them. CDR3 DNA sequence: TGTGCCAGCAGCGTGTCGCAGAACACCGGGGAGCTGTTTTTT. Protein sequence: CASSVSQNTGELFF.

This clone was seen only a few times. The V and J genes are TRBV27 and TRBJ1-1, with D maybe TRBD1 (6 bases). The CDR3 is 13 amino acids. The germline V and J ends were trimmed by 8 bases and 4 bases, with 14 bases remaining between them. CDR1 and CDR2 (germline): MNHEY, SMNVEV (reference sequence). CDR3 nucleotide sequence: TGTGCCAGCTCGGGGGCGTGGGGCACTGAAGCTTTCTTT. Translated: CASSGAWGTEAFF.

This clone was observed a few times. The chain links TRBV7-9 to TRBJ1-4, with D perhaps TRBD1 (5 bases). Trimming pared 2 bases from V and 5 bases from J, leaving 12 bases between. The CDR3 is 15 amino acids. Germline-derived CDR1 and CDR2 are SEHNR and FQNEAQ (reference sequence). CDR3 coding DNA: TGTGCCAGCAGCTTAAAGGGACTCGAGAATGAAAAACTGTTTTTT. It encodes CASSLKGLENEKLFF.

The rearrangement links TRBV7-9 to TRBJ1-2, with D unresolved. V was pared by 1 base and J by 3 bases, with 15 bases between. The CDR3 covers 16 residues. Germline CDR1 and CDR2: SEHNR and FQNEAQ (reference sequence). Here the CDR3 reads CASSLVGEPGYYGYTF. The CDR3 DNA sequence: TGTGCCAGCAGCTTAGTCGGGGAACCTGGCTACTATGGCTACACCTTC.

The chain couples TRBV13 to TRBJ2-4; possibly TRBD2 for D (6 bases). The CDR3 has 14 amino acids. CDR1 and CDR2 from the germline V gene are PRHDT and FYEKMQ (reference sequence). The V end lost 7 bases, the J end lost 5 bases, and 15 bases lay between the germline ends. The CDR3 loop reads CASTEEGGENIQYF. DNA of the CDR3: TGTGCCAGCACCGAAGAGGGCGGGGAAAACATTCAGTACTTC.